The 10 T cell receptor beta chains given below trace back to one sample, sequenced in a study of regulatory T cells in long-lasting Graves disease. Noted time point: newly diagnosed GD, antithyroid drugs for less than 3 months. From PBMCs, RNA was extracted and then used to make the TCR library. Construction of the TCR beta libraries employed iRepertoire HTBI primers in conjunction with Arm-PCR of CDR3 regions. TCRdb analysed the multiplex PCR reads with MiXCR anew, one entry per CDR3 protein. The sample has 350,000 to 400,000 distinct CDR3 sequences, around 16% seen once. This specimen was peripheral blood mononuclear cells (PBMCs), taken at new diagnosis, from a patient treated with antithyroid drugs. Receptors were obtained from a female donor with Graves disease.

This clonotype was recorded many times. The chain employs TRBV5-1 and TRBJ1-2, with D possibly being TRBD1 (5 bases). The CDR3 loop spans 15 amino acids. V lost 1 base and J 6 bases, leaving 16 bases between the germline ends. Germline V lookup: CDR1 SGHRS, CDR2 YFSETQ. The CDR3 DNA is TGCGCCAGCAGCTTGTTCAGGGAGGGTCTTCATGGCTACACCTTC. Translated, it gives CASSLFREGLHGYTF. Combining the CDR3 with reference TRBV5-1 and TRBJ1-2 gives the whole variable domain KAGVTQTPRYLIKTRGQQVTLSCSPISGHRSVSWYQQTPGQGLQFLFEYFSETQRNKGNFPGRFSGRQFSNSRSEMNVSTLELGDSALYLCASSLFREGLHGYTFGSGTRLTVV.

The table lists this clonotype with many counts. The chain combines TRBV12-3 or TRBV12-4 with TRBJ2-1, with 8 bases that match TRBD2. The J segment lost 4 bases and the V segment lost 2 bases, leaving 4 bases of the junction unmatched. This CDR3 has 15 amino acids. CDR3 amino acids: CASSLSGRVYNEQFF. The CDR3 nucleotides read TGTGCCAGCAGTTTAAGCGGGAGAGTATACAATGAGCAGTTCTTC.

This clonotype was counted at least ten times. DNA of the CDR3: TGTGCCAGCAGCCTCGGGGCGGGTTCTTATGGCTACACCTTC. Its protein product is CASSLGAGSYGYTF. The rearrangement links TRBV3-1 to TRBJ1-2, with D perhaps TRBD1 (5 bases). CDR1 and CDR2 (germline): LGHDT, YNNKEL (reference sequence). The V end was cut by 4 bases, the J end by 5 bases, with 14 bases between. CDR3 size: 14 residues.

The rearrangement links TRBV28 to TRBJ1-1; no clear D gene. The germline CDR1 and CDR2 sequences are MDHEN and SYDVKM. The CDR3 length is 17 residues. Trimming left V 5 bases short and J 4 bases short, with 23 bases between. The CDR3 sequence is CASSPLTGLWMGTEAFF. The CDR3 DNA reads as TGTGCCAGCAGTCCGCTCACCGGACTGTGGATGGGCACTGAAGCTTTCTTT. Together with reference TRBV28 and TRBJ1-1, the CDR3 gives the full variable domain: DVKVTQSSRYLVKRTGEKVFLECVQDMDHENMFWYRQDPGLGLRLIYFSYDVKMKEKGDIPEGYSVSREKKERFSLILESASTNQTSMYLCASSPLTGLWMGTEAFFGQGTRLTVV.

In this sample, this clonotype turned up many times. This chain connects TRBV7-9 to TRBJ2-7; tentatively, D is TRBD1 or TRBD2 (5 bases each). Germline V gene sequence: CDR1 SEHNR, CDR2 FQNEAQ (reference sequence). The CDR3 sequence is 16 residues long. V was cut by 5 bases and J by 0 bases, with 17 bases left in between. The CDR3 spells CASSPPGPTRSYEQYF. CDR3 nucleotide sequence: TGTGCCAGCAGCCCCCCGGGGCCTACTCGCTCCTACGAGCAGTACTTC.

This clonotype appeared many times. The J gene is TRBJ2-1, the V gene TRBV6-1, with D unclear. Germline CDR1 and CDR2: MNHNS and SASEGT. Deletions cut 7 bases from V and 2 bases from J, with 9 bases between. The CDR3 length is 13 residues. CDR3 region: CASTERAYNEQFF. Here the CDR3 DNA reads TGTGCCAGCACCGAAAGGGCCTACAATGAGCAGTTCTTC.

This clonotype has a count of ten or more. Sequence at one end of the junction differs from germline and may be a read error. The chain recombines TRBV6-9 with TRBJ2-5; D gene unclear. Germline CDR1 is MNHGY and CDR2 is SVAAGI. This CDR3 contains 17 residues. CDR3 bases: TGTGCCAGCATTTATTCATCTAGGGAAGCGAGTCAAGAGACCCAGTACTTC. Translated: CASIYSSREASQETQYF.

This clonotype has only one observation. J is TRBJ2-7 and V is TRBV7-9; D not resolved. V lost 5 bases and J lost 0, with 11 bases in between. This CDR3 has 14 residues. The V gene's germline CDR1 is SEHNR and CDR2 FQNEAQ (reference sequence). The CDR3 nucleotides read TGTGCCAGCAGCCCCCTGGGGTACTCCTACGAGCAGTACTTC. Amino acid sequence: CASSPLGYSYEQYF. Using reference TRBV7-9 and TRBJ2-7 for the parts outside the CDR3, the full variable domain is DTGVSQNPRHKITKRGQNVTFRCDPISEHNRLYWYRQTLGQGPEFLTYFQNEAQLEKSRLLSDRFSAERPKGSFSTLEIQRTEQGDSAMYLCASSPLGYSYEQYFGPGTRLTVT.

This clonotype was observed at least ten times. The genes are TRBV11-2 and TRBJ1-6; a possible D gene is TRBD1 (5 bases). The CDR3 contains 15 residues. Deletions cut 5 bases from V and 8 bases from J, with 16 bases between. CDR1 and CDR2 from the germline V gene are SGHAT and FQNNGV. The CDR3 is CASSPPGPRHSPLHF. CDR3 in DNA: TGTGCCAGCAGCCCGCCGGGGCCCCGGCATTCACCCCTCCACTTT.

This chain connects TRBV10-3 to TRBJ2-2; 7 nucleotides agree with TRBD1. V shed 7 bases and J 0 bases; nucleotides not matched to a gene: 14. Germline V gene sequence: CDR1 ENHRY, CDR2 SYGVKD. The CDR3 length is 18 residues. The CDR3: CAITSIQGILANTGELFF. CDR3 bases: TGTGCCATCACCTCTATACAGGGGATTCTCGCGAACACCGGGGAGCTGTTTTTT.